Below are 8 T cell receptor beta chains sequenced from a single sample in a study of shared clonotypes between healthy human individuals. Sequencing was performed with immunoSEQ multiplex PCR; in TCRdb, only in-frame clones are kept and a portion is missing. The sample has about 670,000 clones, around 72% seen once. The sample consisted of memory CD4+ T cells sorted from blood. The subset denotes: CD45RA-negative fraction. The origin of the receptors is a young woman in good health.

Points on this clone: Other DNA sequences of this sample code for an identical CDR3. The chain links TRBV7-9 to TRBJ2-5, with 10 bases matching TRBD1. CDR3 size: 14 residues. Germline lookup yields CDR1 SEHNR and CDR2 FQNEAQ (reference sequence). Trimming at V came to 5 bases and at J to 5 bases, leaving 5 bases not matched to a gene. CDR3 DNA sequence: TGTGCCAGCAGCCGGGACAGGGGTTTTGAGACCCAGTACTTC. Translated, it gives CASSRDRGFETQYF.

V is TRBV23-1 and J is TRBJ2-7; D unresolved. TRBV23-1 is an ORF, and what it does is uncertain. The V end was cut by 0 bases, the J end by 2 bases, with 14 bases between. This CDR3 contains 16 residues. The CDR3 region is CASSQSNSDGAYEQYF. The CDR3 DNA is TGCGCCAGCAGTCAATCAAACAGTGACGGAGCCTACGAGCAGTACTTC.

This clone was observed at least ten times. This sequence joins TRBV5-1 and TRBJ2-2; 7 nucleotides align to TRBD1. This CDR3 is built from 15 residues. The V segment lost 5 bases and the J segment 0 bases; nucleotides outside the gene matches: 4. Looked up from germline, CDR1 is SGHRS and CDR2 is YFSETQ. The CDR3 region is CASSTGTANTGELFF. In DNA, the CDR3 is TGCGCCAGCAGTACCGGGACAGCGAACACCGGGGAGCTGTTTTTT. Using reference TRBV5-1 and TRBJ2-2 for the parts outside the CDR3, the full variable domain is KAGVTQTPRYLIKTRGQQVTLSCSPISGHRSVSWYQQTPGQGLQFLFEYFSETQRNKGNFPGRFSGRQFSNSRSEMNVSTLELGDSALYLCASSTGTANTGELFFGEGSRLTVL.

The rearrangement joins TRBV7-8 to TRBJ2-7, with TRBD2 identical over 11 bases. In germline, CDR1 is SGHVS, CDR2 FQNEAQ. V shed 3 bases and J 7 bases; nucleotides not matched to a gene: 17. The CDR3 is made up of 18 amino acids. The CDR3 nucleotides read TGTGCCAGCAGCTTTGGATCACTAGCGGGAGATGTCTCGGAGGAGCAGTACTTC. As protein: CASSFGSLAGDVSEEQYF.

This clone was recorded only once. This rearrangement joins TRBV30 to TRBJ2-1; perhaps TRBD2 as D (5 bases). CDR1 and CDR2 from the germline V gene are GTSNPN and SVGIG (reference sequence). The CDR3 runs 14 residues. The V end lost 1 base, the J end lost 8 bases, and 15 bases lay between the germline ends. CDR3 DNA: TGTGCCTGGAGTGACGGGAACACTGTTCATGAGCAGTTCTTC. It translates to CAWSDGNTVHEQFF. The entire variable domain, with the rest obtained from reference TRBV30 and TRBJ2-1, is as follows: SQTIHQWPATLVQPVGSPLSLECTVEGTSNPNLYWYRQAAGRGLQLLFYSVGIGQISSEVPQNLSASRPQDRQFILSSKKLLLSDSGFYLCAWSDGNTVHEQFFGPGTRLTVL.

The rearrangement uses TRBV7-8 and TRBJ1-2; D is uncertain. The germline V and J ends were trimmed by 1 base and 4 bases, with 10 bases remaining between them. The CDR3 length is 14 residues. Germline CDR1 SGHVS, CDR2 FQNEAQ. CDR3 protein: CASSLETPSYGYTF. CDR3 in DNA: TGTGCCAGCAGCTTAGAGACACCCTCCTATGGCTACACCTTC. The variable domain in full, completed from reference TRBV7-8 and TRBJ1-2, reads GAGVSQSPRYKVAKRGQDVALRCDPISGHVSLFWYQQALGQGPEFLTYFQNEAQLDKSGLPSDRFFAERPEGSVSTLKIQRTQQEDSAVYLCASSLETPSYGYTFGSGTRLTVV.

The chain is built from TRBV29-1 and TRBJ2-3; D ambiguous. The CDR3 totals 15 residues. From germline, CDR1 is SQVTM and CDR2 ANQGSEA. The V gene lost 3 bases and the J gene lost 2 bases, with 15 bases spanning the gap. The CDR3 bases are TGCAGCGTTGACCCTCCAATCCTCATCACAGATACGCAGTATTTT. Amino acids: CSVDPPILITDTQYF.

The chain uses TRBV7-9 and TRBJ2-7; D is possibly TRBD1 or TRBD2 (5 bases each). This CDR3 has 13 amino acids. V was trimmed by 5 bases and J by 5 bases, leaving 13 bases between them. CDR1 SEHNR and CDR2 FQNEAQ come from the germline V gene (reference sequence). The CDR3 region is CASSRGGVDEQYF. DNA of the CDR3: TGTGCCAGCAGCCGTGGGGGAGTAGACGAGCAGTACTTC.